One sample yielded the 23 T cell receptor beta chains listed below, sequenced in a study of blood T cell repertoires in COVID-19. Generated by immunoSEQ multiplex PCR, the TCRdb table keeps only in-frame clones and is missing some. This table has a few hundred thousand clones, around nine tenths appearing once. The sequencing sample was made of peripheral blood. These receptors all come from a woman in her fifties or sixties with active or convalescent COVID-19.

This rearrangement joins TRBV18 to TRBJ1-2; possibly TRBD1 for D (6 bases). There are 18 residues in the CDR3. Deletions cut 3 bases from V and 5 bases from J, with 25 bases between. The germline CDR1 and CDR2 sequences are KGHSH and LQKENI. The CDR3 DNA follows: TGTGCCAGCTCACCGCCTCGGGACGGAACTTCAGGGGTATATGGCTACACCTTC. Its translation: CASSPPRDGTSGVYGYTF.

The CDR3 loop is CASSFDQGVLYNEQFF. The CDR3 DNA sequence: TGTGCCAGCAGTTTTGACCAGGGGGTTCTATACAATGAGCAGTTCTTC. The rearrangement joins TRBV27 to TRBJ2-1; the match to TRBD1 covers 7 bases. The CDR3 totals 16 residues. The germline CDR1 and CDR2 sequences are MNHEY and SMNVEV (reference sequence). The junction had 9 bases not matched to a gene; V was cut back by 3 bases and J by 4 bases.

This clone came up a few times. V and J are TRBV19 and TRBJ2-2, with 10 bases that match TRBD2. The junction had 11 bases not matched to a gene; V was cut back by 5 bases and J by 8 bases. This CDR3 has 16 residues. In germline, CDR1 is LNHDA, CDR2 SQIVND (reference sequence). The CDR3: CASSHTSGIGEGELFF. In nucleotides, the CDR3 is TGTGCCAGTAGTCACACTAGCGGGATAGGAGAAGGGGAGCTGTTTTTT.

This clone came up a few times. This chain links TRBV7-3 with TRBJ2-3, with 7 nucleotides matching TRBD2. Germline CDR1 reads SGHTA; CDR2 reads FQGTGA. V lost 2 bases, J lost 0 bases, and 2 bases stayed unmatched. The CDR3 length is 15 residues. The CDR3, as DNA: TGTGCCAGCAGCTTAGGGACTACTAGCACAGATACGCAGTATTTT. Translated: CASSLGTTSTDTQYF.

The chain couples TRBV29-1 to TRBJ1-5; a possible D gene is TRBD1 (5 bases). The CDR3 sequence is 13 residues long. In germline, CDR1 is SQVTM, CDR2 ANQGSEA. V lost 4 bases to trimming and J lost 3 bases, with 10 bases between them. The CDR3 DNA sequence: TGCAGCGTTGCGGGGGGAGCCAATCAGCCCCAGCATTTT. Amino acids: CSVAGGANQPQHF.

V is TRBV19 and J is TRBJ1-6, with 8 bases identical to TRBD1. V lost 5 bases to trimming and J lost 6 bases; unmatched junction nucleotides: 24. The CDR3 is made up of 21 amino acids. Germline V CDR1 and CDR2: LNHDA, SQIVND (reference sequence). CDR3 bases: TGTGCCAGTAGTCGCCCCACATCAACAGGGGGACCGGCGCCAGTTAATTCACCCCTCCACTTT. It yields the protein CASSRPTSTGGPAPVNSPLHF.

This chain joins TRBV5-1 and TRBJ1-1; D gene ambiguous. The CDR3 spans 17 residues. Germline loops: CDR1 SGHRS, CDR2 YFSETQ. V lost 1 base and J lost 3, with 19 bases in between. CDR3 residues: CASSLISSLLPDTEAFF. CDR3 coding DNA: TGCGCCAGCAGCTTGATCTCCTCTCTCTTGCCGGACACTGAAGCTTTCTTT.

Here the CDR3 reads CASSLSPGYYGYTF. CDR3 nucleotide sequence: TGTGCCAGCAGCTTGAGCCCAGGGTACTATGGCTACACCTTC. The chain uses TRBV5-4 and TRBJ1-2, with TRBD1 as a possible D gene (5 bases). From germline, CDR1 is SGHNT and CDR2 YYREEE (reference sequence). The V end lost 1 base, the J end lost 3 bases, and 10 bases lay between the germline ends. There are 14 residues in the CDR3.

The chain joins TRBV10-1 to TRBJ1-5, with 7 bases lining up with TRBD1. This CDR3 spans 16 amino acids. Losses at the gene ends were 10 bases for V and 2 bases for J; bases not matched to a gene: 14. Looked up from germline, CDR1 is WNHNN and CDR2 is SYGVQD (reference sequence). CDR3 region: CANVGDREKCNQPQHF. CDR3 bases: TGCGCCAACGTGGGAGACAGGGAAAAGTGCAATCAGCCCCAGCATTTT.

The genes are TRBV9 and TRBJ1-3, with 9 bases matching TRBD1. Germline CDR1 SGDLS, CDR2 YYNGEE. J gave up 0 bases and V 4 bases, and 2 bases lay outside the gene matches. The CDR3 loop spans 15 amino acids. The DNA of the CDR3 is TGTGCCAGCAGCCAGGGACAGGGCTCTGGAAACACCATATATTTT. Amino acids: CASSQGQGSGNTIYF. Combining the CDR3 with reference TRBV9 and TRBJ1-3 gives the whole variable domain DSGVTQTPKHLITATGQRVTLRCSPRSGDLSVYWYQQSLDQGLQFLIQYYNGEERAKGNILERFSAQQFPDLHSELNLSSLELGDSALYFCASSQGQGSGNTIYFGEGSWLTVV.

This chain uses TRBV7-9 with TRBJ1-3; 9 bases map to TRBD1. The length of the CDR3 is 17 residues. Germline V lookup: CDR1 SEHNR, CDR2 FQNEAQ (reference sequence). V shed 1 base and J 2 bases; nucleotides not matched to a gene: 6. The DNA of the CDR3 is TGTGCCAGCAGCTTAGTTTTCCGGGACAGGGCTGGAAACACCATATATTTT. It encodes CASSLVFRDRAGNTIYF.

The rearrangement joins TRBV27 to TRBJ2-1; 7 nucleotides agree with TRBD2. The CDR3 extends over 15 amino acids. The ends lost 1 base at V and 5 bases at J; junction bases unmatched: 5. Germline lookup yields CDR1 MNHEY and CDR2 SMNVEV (reference sequence). As DNA, the CDR3 is TGTGCCAGCAGTTTATTGGGTAGCGGGCACAATGAGCAGTTCTTC. It encodes CASSLLGSGHNEQFF.

This rearrangement joins TRBV28 to TRBJ1-3; D perhaps matches TRBD1 (5 bases). The V end lost 6 bases, the J end lost 4 bases, and 16 bases lay between the germline ends. The CDR3 loop spans 15 amino acids. Germline V CDR1 and CDR2: MDHEN, SYDVKM. The chain's CDR3 is CASSGGSSGGNTIYF. For the CDR3, the DNA is TGTGCCAGCAGCGGGGGATCCTCGGGAGGAAACACCATATATTTT.

The genes are TRBV7-9 and TRBJ2-3, with TRBD2 as a possible D gene (6 bases). Between the trimmed V and J ends, which lost 4 bases and 2 bases, there was a span of 10 bases. The germline V gene has CDR1 SEHNR and CDR2 FQNEAQ (reference sequence). The CDR3 is 14 amino acids. The CDR3: CASSWGGDTDTQYF. In DNA, the CDR3 is TGTGCCAGCAGCTGGGGCGGGGACACAGATACGCAGTATTTT. The variable domain in full, completed from reference TRBV7-9 and TRBJ2-3, reads DTGVSQNPRHKITKRGQNVTFRCDPISEHNRLYWYRQTLGQGPEFLTYFQNEAQLEKSRLLSDRFSAERPKGSFSTLEIQRTEQGDSAMYLCASSWGGDTDTQYFGPGTRLTVL.

The chain recombines TRBV25-1 with TRBJ2-5; D not resolved. This CDR3 contains 16 residues. V lost 3 bases, J lost 2 bases, and 16 bases lay in between. Per the germline V gene, CDR1 is MGHDK and CDR2 is SYGVNS. This CDR3 is CASSDSINAAQETQYF. CDR3 coding DNA: TGTGCCAGCAGTGATTCCATCAATGCGGCTCAAGAGACCCAGTACTTC.

This clone came up a few times. The chain carries TRBV4-1 and TRBJ1-2; 11 bases fit TRBD1. V lost 0 bases, J lost 1 base, and 4 bases stayed unmatched. Germline V gives CDR1 MGHRA, CDR2 YSYEKL. The CDR3 extends over 17 amino acids. As DNA, the CDR3 is TGCGCCAGCAGCCAAGACGGGACAGGGGGGTTTAACTATGGCTACACCTTC. Translated, it gives CASSQDGTGGFNYGYTF.

There are a few counts of this clone. The chain couples TRBV3-1 (or the pseudogene TRBV3-2) to TRBJ2-7; the D is unclear. The CDR3 sequence is 14 residues long. V lost 3 bases and J lost 7, with 16 bases in between. Germline V gene lookup returns CDR1 LGHDT and CDR2 YNNKEL (reference sequence). The DNA for the CDR3 is TGTGCCAGCAGCCATTCTTACGCCCCTAGAGAGCAGTACTTC. Translated: CASSHSYAPREQYF.

The rearrangement uses TRBV30 and TRBJ2-5; 7 bases match TRBD1. The CDR3 length is 13 residues. Per the germline V gene, CDR1 is GTSNPN and CDR2 is SVGIG (reference sequence). V gave up 5 bases and J gave up 7 bases; unmatched junction bases: 10. The CDR3 nucleotides read TGTGCCTGGGTTGAGGGGGCCGCCAGGACCCAGTACTTC. Residues: CAWVEGAARTQYF.

The chain uses TRBV7-2 and TRBJ2-5; TRBD1 matches 9 bases. This CDR3 is 13 amino acids long. After removal of 4 bases from V and 10 bases from J, the junction contained 7 bases not matched to a gene. Germline CDR1 reads SGHTA; CDR2 reads FQGNSA. The CDR3, as DNA: TGTGCCAGCAGCTCTGGGACAGGGAGGATCCAGTACTTC. It specifies CASSSGTGRIQYF.

V gene TRBV9 combines with J gene TRBJ1-6, with TRBD1 matching over 10 bases. Germline-derived CDR1 and CDR2 are SGDLS and YYNGEE. With 0 bases clipped from V and 10 bases from J, the junction kept 1 base outside the gene matches. The CDR3 has 14 residues. The CDR3 sequence: CASSVGDRGSPLHF. In DNA form, the CDR3 reads TGTGCCAGCAGCGTAGGGGACAGGGGATCACCCCTCCACTTT.

J is TRBJ1-4 and V is TRBV27, with D possibly TRBD1 on 6 matching bases. The V end lost 6 bases, the J end lost 4 bases, and 15 bases lay between the germline ends. The CDR3 covers 15 residues. Germline CDR1 and CDR2: MNHEY and SMNVEV (reference sequence). CDR3 bases: TGTGCCAGCAGACCCCTGGGGGCTCGTAATGAAAAACTGTTTTTT. Its translation: CASRPLGARNEKLFF.

This chain uses TRBV12-2 with TRBJ1-2; the table's D call, TRBD1, was not checked against the DNA. TRBV12-2 is termed a pseudogene. CDR3 length equals 13 residues. CDR3 in DNA: TGTGCAAGTCGCTTCTTACGACAGGATGGCTACACCTTC. It codes for CASRFLRQDGYTF.

The chain has TRBV3-1 (or the pseudogene TRBV3-2) and TRBJ2-7, with 13 nucleotides matching TRBD2. V lost 0 bases, J lost 4 bases, and 6 bases stayed unmatched. The CDR3 length is 17 residues. Per the germline V gene, CDR1 is LGHDT and CDR2 is YNNKEL (reference sequence). The CDR3 DNA follows: TGTGCCAGCAGCCAAGATGCTTGGACTAGCGGGAGTTACGAGCAGTACTTC. Translating it yields CASSQDAWTSGSYEQYF.